This T cell receptor beta chain is drawn from a study of regulatory T cells in long-lasting Graves disease. About the study: By definition, persistent Graves' disease involved antithyroid drugs for over 5 years alongside positive TSH receptor antibodies.

V trimming: 2 bases; J trimming: 6 bases; junction bases outside the gene matches: 0. Looked up from germline, CDR1 is MNHEY and CDR2 is SVGEGT. The CDR3 has 14 amino acids. Remarks on this clonotype: What it recognizes is unknown.

Building the TCR beta libraries relied on iRepertoire HTBI primers, and CDR3 regions underwent Arm-PCR. TCRdb used MiXCR to reprocess the multiplex PCR reads, holding one entry per CDR3 protein. The sample consists of a few hundred thousand distinct CDR3 sequences, approximately 21% of them appearing once. Study-wide results and caveats: Relative to new patients (approximately 960), persistent patients exhibited greater sharing of public clonotypes (about 3,000).

This sample's time point: persistent/refractory GD, antithyroid drugs over 5 years with positive TRAb. The TCR library was made from RNA that had been extracted from PBMCs in TRIzol. Blood from the periphery, 8 to 9.5 milliliters in all, was drawn into EDTA tubes. The specimen was peripheral blood mononuclear cells (PBMCs), collected when the disease was refractory, from a patient treated with antithyroid drugs. The chain has TRBV6-2 or TRBV6-3 and TRBJ1-6, with TRBD1 matching 8 bases. This TCR was sampled from a female donor with Graves disease. CDR3 DNA sequence: TGTGCCAGCAGTTACGACAGGGGTAATTCACCCCTCCACTTT. Its translation is CASSYDRGNSPLHF.